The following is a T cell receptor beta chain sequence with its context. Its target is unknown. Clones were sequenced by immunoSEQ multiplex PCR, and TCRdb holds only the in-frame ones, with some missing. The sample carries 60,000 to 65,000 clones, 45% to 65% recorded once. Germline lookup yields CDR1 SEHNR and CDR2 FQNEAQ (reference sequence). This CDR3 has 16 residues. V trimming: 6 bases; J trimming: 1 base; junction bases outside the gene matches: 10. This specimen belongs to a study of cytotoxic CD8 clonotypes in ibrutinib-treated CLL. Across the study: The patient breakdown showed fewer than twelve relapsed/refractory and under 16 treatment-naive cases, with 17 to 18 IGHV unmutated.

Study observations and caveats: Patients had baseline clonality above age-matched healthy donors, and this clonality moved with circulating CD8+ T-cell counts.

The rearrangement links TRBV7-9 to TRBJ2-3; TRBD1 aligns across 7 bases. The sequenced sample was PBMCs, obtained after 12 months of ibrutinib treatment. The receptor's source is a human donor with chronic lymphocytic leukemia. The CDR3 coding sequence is TGTGCCAGCAGTAGTCAACAGGGGAGTGGCACAGATACGCAGTATTTT. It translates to CASSSQQGSGTDTQYF.